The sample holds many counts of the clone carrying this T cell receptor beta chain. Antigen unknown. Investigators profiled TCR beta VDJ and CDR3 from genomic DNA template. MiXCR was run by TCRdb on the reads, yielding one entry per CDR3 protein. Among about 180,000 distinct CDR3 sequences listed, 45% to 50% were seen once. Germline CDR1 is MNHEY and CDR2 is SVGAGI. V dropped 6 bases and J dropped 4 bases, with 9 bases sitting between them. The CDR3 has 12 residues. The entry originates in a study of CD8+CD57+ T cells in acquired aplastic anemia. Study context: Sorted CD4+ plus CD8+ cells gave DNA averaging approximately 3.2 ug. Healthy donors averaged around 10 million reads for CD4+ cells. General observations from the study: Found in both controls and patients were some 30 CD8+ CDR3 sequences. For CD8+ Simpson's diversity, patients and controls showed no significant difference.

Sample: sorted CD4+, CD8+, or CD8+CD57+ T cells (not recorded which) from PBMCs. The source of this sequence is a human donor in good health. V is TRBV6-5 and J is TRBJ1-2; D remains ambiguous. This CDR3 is CASSNNLYGYTF. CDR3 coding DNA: TGTGCCAGCAGCAACAATCTCTATGGCTACACCTTC.